This TCR beta chain was recovered during a study of post-analysis software for immune sequencing data. The wider study: Included courses were relapsing-remitting and secondary progressive multiple sclerosis; progressive-relapsing multiple sclerosis was also included.

To note about this clonotype: What it binds is not known.

Tagging with unique molecular identifiers was a feature of the TCR beta cDNA libraries. When about 0.95 to 10 million T cells were used, they gave approximately 450,000 cDNA molecules. TCRdb re-called the PCR reads with MiXCR, one entry per CDR3 protein. The table shows roughly 600,000 distinct CDR3 sequences, with about 40% occurring only once. Study-wide results and caveats: Relative to controls, patients with multiple sclerosis showed significantly lower normalized Chao1 diversity. By F measure, samples from a shared preparation batch strongly co-clustered.

Material: blood. This clonotype originated in a girl aged 10-17 years with multiple sclerosis.

CDR3 loop: CASSHQDTHYGYTF. As DNA, the CDR3 is TGTGCCAGCAGCCATCAGGACACCCACTATGGCTACACCTTC. This chain links TRBV7-9 with TRBJ1-2, with D possibly matching TRBD1 (5 bases). The CDR3 is 14 amino acids. Per germline, CDR1 SEHNR and CDR2 FQNEAQ (reference sequence). With 5 bases removed from V and 3 bases from J, the gap between germline ends came to 13 bases.